This T cell receptor beta chain was recovered during a study of T cells in Graves' hyperthyroidism and ophthalmopathy. The table lists this clonotype with a few counts. RNA transcripts were the template for amplifying TCR beta CDR3 regions. HTBI primers were employed in a first-round RT-PCR of the TCR CDR3. TCRdb redid the calling of the multiplex PCR reads with MiXCR, one entry per CDR3 protein. The table records some 460,000 distinct CDR3 sequences, roughly 14% of them present only once. V was clipped by 8 bases and J by 0 bases; unmatched bases: 10. From germline, CDR1 is LNHDA and CDR2 SQIVND (reference sequence). The CDR3 covers 16 residues. Extraction of PBMCs used 10 ml of fresh peripheral blood.

This chain joins TRBV19 and TRBJ2-3; 8 bases are a match to TRBD2. The receptor comes from a woman between 18 and 29 years old with Graves' hyperthyroidism. The sequenced sample was blood. The CDR3 loop is CASPPTAGESTDTQYF. For the CDR3, the DNA is TGTGCCAGTCCACCCACAGCGGGAGAGAGCACAGATACGCAGTATTTT.